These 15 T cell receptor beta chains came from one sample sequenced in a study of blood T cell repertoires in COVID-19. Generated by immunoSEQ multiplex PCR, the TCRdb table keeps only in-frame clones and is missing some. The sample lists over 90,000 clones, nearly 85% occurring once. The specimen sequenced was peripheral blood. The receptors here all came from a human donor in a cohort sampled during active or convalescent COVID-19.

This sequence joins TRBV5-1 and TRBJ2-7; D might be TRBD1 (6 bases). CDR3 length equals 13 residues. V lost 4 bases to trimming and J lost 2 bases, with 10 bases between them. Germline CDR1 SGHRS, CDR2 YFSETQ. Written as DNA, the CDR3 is TGCGCCAGCAGCCCGCGGACAGCCTACGAGCAGTACTTC. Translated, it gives CASSPRTAYEQYF.

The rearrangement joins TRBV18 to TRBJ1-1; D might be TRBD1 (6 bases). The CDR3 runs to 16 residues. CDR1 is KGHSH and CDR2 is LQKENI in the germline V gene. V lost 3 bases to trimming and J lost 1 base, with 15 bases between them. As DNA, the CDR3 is TGTGCCAGCTCACCTGGGACACCCAGGACGAACACTGAAGCTTTCTTT. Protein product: CASSPGTPRTNTEAFF.

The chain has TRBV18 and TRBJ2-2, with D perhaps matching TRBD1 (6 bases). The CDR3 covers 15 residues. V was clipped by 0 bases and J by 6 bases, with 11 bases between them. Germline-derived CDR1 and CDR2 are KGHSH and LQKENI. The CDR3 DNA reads TGTGCCAGCTCACCACCAGGACAGAGTGCCGGGGAGCTGTTTTTT. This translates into CASSPPGQSAGELFF.

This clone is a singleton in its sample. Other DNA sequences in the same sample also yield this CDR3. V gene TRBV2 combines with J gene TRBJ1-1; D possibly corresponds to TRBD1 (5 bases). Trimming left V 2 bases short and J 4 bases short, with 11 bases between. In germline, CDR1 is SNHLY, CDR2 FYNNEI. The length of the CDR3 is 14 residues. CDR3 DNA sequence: TGTGCCAGCAGTGAAATCCTGGGGGGCACTGAAGCTTTCTTT. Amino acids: CASSEILGGTEAFF.

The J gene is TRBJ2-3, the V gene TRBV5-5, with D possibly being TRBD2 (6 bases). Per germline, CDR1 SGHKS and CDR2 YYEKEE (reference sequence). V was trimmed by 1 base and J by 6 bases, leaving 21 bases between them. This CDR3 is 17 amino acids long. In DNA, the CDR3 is TGTGCCAGCAGCTTGTTGATCGGCGGGACTGGCTTCGATACGCAGTATTTT. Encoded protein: CASSLLIGGTGFDTQYF.

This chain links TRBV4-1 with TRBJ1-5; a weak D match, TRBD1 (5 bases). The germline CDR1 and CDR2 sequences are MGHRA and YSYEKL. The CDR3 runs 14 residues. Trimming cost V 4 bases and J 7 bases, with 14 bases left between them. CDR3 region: CASSLRPGQQPQHF. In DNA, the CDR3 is TGCGCCAGCAGCCTGAGGCCAGGGCAACAGCCCCAGCATTTT.

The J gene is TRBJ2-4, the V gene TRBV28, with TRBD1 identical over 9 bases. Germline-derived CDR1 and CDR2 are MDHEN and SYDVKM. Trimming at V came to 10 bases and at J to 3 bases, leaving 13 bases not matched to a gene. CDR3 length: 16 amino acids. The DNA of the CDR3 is TGTGCCACCGCTAAAACAGGGGGCGCCGGCAAAAACATTCAGTACTTC. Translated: CATAKTGGAGKNIQYF.

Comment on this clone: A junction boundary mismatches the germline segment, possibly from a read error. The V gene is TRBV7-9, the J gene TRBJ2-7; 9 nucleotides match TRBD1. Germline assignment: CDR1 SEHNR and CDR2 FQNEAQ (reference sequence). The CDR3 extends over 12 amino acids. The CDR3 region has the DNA TGTGCCAGCAGCCTTACGACGGGACAGGGCGACTTC. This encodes CASSLTTGQGDF.

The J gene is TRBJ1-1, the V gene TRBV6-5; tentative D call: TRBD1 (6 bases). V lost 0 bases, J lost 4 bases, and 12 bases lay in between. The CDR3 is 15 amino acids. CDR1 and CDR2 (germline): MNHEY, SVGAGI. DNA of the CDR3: TGTGCCAGCAGTTACTCGAAGGGGGTTGGCACTGAAGCTTTCTTT. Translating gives CASSYSKGVGTEAFF.

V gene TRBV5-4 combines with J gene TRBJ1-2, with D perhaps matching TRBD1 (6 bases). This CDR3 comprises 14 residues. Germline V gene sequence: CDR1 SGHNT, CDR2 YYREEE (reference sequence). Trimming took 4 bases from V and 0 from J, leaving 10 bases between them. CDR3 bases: TGTGCCAGCAGCCCGGACAGATCTAACTATGGCTACACCTTC. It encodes CASSPDRSNYGYTF.

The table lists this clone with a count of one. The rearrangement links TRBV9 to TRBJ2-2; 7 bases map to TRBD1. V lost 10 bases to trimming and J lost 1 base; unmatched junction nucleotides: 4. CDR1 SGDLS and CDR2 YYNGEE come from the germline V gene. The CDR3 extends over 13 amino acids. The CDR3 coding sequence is TGTGCCGGGAGACAGGGGAACACCGGGGAGCTGTTTTTT. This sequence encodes CAGRQGNTGELFF.

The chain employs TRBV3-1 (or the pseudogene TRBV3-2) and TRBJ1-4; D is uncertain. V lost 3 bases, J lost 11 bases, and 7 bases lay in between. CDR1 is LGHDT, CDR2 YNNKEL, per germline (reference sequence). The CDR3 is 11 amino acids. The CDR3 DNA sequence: TGTGCCAGCAGCCATGATAGTAAACTGTTTTTT. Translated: CASSHDSKLFF.

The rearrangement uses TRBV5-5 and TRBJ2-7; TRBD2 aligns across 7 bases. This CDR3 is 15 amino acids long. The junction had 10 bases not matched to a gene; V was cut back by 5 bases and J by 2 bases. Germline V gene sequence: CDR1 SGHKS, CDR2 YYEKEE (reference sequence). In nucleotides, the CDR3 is TGTGCCAGCAGTGTCGTCGGGACTAACCCCTACGAGCAGTACTTC. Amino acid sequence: CASSVVGTNPYEQYF.

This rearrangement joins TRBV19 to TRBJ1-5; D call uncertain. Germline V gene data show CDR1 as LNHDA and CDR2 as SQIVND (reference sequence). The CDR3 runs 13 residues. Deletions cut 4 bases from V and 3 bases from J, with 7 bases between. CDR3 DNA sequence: TGTGCCAGTAGTACCTCCTTCAATCAGCCCCAGCATTTT. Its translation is CASSTSFNQPQHF.

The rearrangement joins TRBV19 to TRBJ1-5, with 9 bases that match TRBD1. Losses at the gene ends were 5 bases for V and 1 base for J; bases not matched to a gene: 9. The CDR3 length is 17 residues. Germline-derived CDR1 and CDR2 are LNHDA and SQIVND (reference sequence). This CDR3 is CASSVTGGLRSNQPQHF. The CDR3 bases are TGTGCCAGTAGTGTCACAGGGGGCCTAAGGAGCAATCAGCCCCAGCATTTT.